This T cell receptor (beta chain) was recovered during a study of PD-1 blockade in classical Hodgkin lymphoma. The study, taken as a whole, reports: When nivolumab was started under 1 year after ASCT, patients were excluded.

CDR3 length: 14 residues. The V segment lost 3 bases and the J segment 7 bases; nucleotides outside the gene matches: 6. Germline loops: CDR1 SGHNT, CDR2 YYREEE (reference sequence). All patients relapsed after autologous stem cell transplantation, and brentuximab vedotin exposure varied. This clone has more than one count but fewer than ten. The antigen remains undetermined. Measured with immunoSEQ multiplex PCR; TCRdb has only the in-frame clones, and not every one. The sample shows almost 100,000 clones, roughly 92% of them seen only once. The chain is built from TRBV5-4 and TRBJ1-5, with 8 bases fitting TRBD1. The receptor comes from a human donor with classical Hodgkin lymphoma. This specimen was peripheral blood mononuclear cells (PBMCs), taken at baseline. CDR3 coding DNA: TGTGCCAGCAGCTCCGGGACAGGAGGACAGCCCCAGCATTTT. As protein: CASSSGTGGQPQHF.